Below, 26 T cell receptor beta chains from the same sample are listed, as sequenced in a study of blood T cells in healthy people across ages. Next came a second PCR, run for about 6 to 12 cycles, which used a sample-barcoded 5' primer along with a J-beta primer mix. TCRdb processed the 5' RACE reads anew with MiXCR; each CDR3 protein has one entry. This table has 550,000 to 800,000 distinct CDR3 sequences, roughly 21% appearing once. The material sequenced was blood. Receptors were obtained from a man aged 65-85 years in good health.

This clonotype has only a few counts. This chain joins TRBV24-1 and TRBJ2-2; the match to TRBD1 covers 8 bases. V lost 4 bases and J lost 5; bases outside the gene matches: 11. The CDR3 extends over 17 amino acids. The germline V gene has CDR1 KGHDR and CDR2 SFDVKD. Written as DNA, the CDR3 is TGTGCCACCAGTGAAAAATACGGGACAGGAGGGACCGGGGAGCTGTTTTTT. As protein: CATSEKYGTGGTGELFF.

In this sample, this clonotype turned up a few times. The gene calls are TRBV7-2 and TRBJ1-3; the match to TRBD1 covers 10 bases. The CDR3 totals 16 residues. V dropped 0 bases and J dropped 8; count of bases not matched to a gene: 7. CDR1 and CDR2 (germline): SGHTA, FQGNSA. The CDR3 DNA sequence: TGTGCCAGCAGCTTAGCGGGACAGGGGTCGCGGGACACCATATATTTT. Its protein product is CASSLAGQGSRDTIYF.

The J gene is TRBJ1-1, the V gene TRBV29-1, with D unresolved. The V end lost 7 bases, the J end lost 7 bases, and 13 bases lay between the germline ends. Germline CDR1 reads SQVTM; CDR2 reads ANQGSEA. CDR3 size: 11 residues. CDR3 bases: TGCAGCGCCGGACGGAGACTTGAAGCTTTCTTT. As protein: CSAGRRLEAFF.

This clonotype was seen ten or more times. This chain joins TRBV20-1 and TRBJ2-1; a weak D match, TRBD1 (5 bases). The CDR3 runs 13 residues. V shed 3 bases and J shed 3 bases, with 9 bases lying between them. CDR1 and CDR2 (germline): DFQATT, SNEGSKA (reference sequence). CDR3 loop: CSASQGFYNEQFF. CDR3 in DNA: TGCAGTGCTAGCCAGGGATTCTACAATGAGCAGTTCTTC.

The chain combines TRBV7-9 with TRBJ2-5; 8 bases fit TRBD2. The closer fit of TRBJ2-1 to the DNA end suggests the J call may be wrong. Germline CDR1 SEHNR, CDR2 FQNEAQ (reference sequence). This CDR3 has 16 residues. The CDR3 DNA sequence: TGTGCCAGCAGCCCTAGAGCCGGGACTAGTACCCATGAGCAGTTCTTC. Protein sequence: CASSPRAGTSTHEQFF.

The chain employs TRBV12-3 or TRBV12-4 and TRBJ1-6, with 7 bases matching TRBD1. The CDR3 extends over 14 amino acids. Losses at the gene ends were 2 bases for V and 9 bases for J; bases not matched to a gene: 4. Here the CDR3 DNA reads TGTGCCAGCAGTTTAACAGGGGCCGGTTCACCCCTCCACTTT. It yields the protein CASSLTGAGSPLHF.

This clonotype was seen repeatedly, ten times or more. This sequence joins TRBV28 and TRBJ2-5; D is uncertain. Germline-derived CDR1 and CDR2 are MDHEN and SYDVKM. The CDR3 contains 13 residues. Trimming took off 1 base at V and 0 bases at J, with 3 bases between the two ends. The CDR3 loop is CASSLYNQETQYF. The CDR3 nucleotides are TGTGCCAGCAGTTTATACAACCAAGAGACCCAGTACTTC.

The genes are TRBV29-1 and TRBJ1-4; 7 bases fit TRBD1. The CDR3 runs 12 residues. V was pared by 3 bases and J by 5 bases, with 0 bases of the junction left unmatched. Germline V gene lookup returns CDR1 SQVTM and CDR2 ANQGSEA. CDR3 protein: CSVETGNEKLFF. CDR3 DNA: TGCAGCGTTGAGACAGGGAATGAAAAACTGTTTTTT.

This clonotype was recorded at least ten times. The CDR3 spells CASSQVPYEQYF. CDR3 sequence (DNA): TGTGCCAGCAGCCAAGTTCCCTACGAGCAGTACTTC. The chain is built from TRBV3-1 and TRBJ2-7; no firm D call. CDR3 length: 12 amino acids. The V end was cut by 1 base, the J end by 2 bases, with 3 bases between. The germline gives CDR1 LGHDT, CDR2 YNNKEL (reference sequence).

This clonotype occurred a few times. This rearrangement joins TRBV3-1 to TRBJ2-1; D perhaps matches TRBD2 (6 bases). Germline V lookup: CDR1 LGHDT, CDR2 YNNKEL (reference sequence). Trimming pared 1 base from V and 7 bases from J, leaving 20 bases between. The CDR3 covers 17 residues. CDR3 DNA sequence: TGTGCCAGCAGCCAAGGGCCCGGGACTTACCGGGATAATGAGCAGTTCTTC. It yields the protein CASSQGPGTYRDNEQFF.

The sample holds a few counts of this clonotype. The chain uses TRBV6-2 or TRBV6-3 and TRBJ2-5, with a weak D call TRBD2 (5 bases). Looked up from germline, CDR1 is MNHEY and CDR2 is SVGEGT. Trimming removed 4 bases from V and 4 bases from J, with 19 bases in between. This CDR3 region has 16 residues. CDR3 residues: CASSSPGKSLAETQYF. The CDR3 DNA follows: TGTGCCAGCAGTTCCCCGGGGAAATCCTTGGCAGAGACCCAGTACTTC.

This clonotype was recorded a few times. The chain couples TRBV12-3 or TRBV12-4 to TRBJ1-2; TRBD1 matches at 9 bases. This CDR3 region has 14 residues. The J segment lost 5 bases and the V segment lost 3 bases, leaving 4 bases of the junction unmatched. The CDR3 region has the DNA TGTGCCAGCAGTTTTACAGGGGGCAGGTATGGCTACACCTTC. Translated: CASSFTGGRYGYTF.

CDR3 bases: TGCAGTGCTAGACCCCAGACAGAAGCTTTCTTT. Its translation is CSARPQTEAFF. V gene TRBV20-1 combines with J gene TRBJ1-1; D ambiguous. Trimming shortened V by 2 bases and J by 8 bases, and 9 bases separated the two germline ends. The CDR3 covers 11 residues. Germline V gene sequence: CDR1 DFQATT, CDR2 SNEGSKA (reference sequence).

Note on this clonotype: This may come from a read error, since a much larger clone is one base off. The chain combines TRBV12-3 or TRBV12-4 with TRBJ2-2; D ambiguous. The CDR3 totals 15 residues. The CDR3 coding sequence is TGTGTCAGCAGCCCTGACATCCTCAACACCGGGGAGCTGTTTTTT. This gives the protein CVSSPDILNTGELFF.

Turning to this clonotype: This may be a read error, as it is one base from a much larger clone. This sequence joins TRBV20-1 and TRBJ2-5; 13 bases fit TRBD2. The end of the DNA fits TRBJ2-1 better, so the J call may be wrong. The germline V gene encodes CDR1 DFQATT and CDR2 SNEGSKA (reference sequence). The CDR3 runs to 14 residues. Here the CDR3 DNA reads TGCAGTGCTAGAGAAGCGGGACTAGCGGGAGAGCAGTTCTTC. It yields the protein CSAREAGLAGEQFF.

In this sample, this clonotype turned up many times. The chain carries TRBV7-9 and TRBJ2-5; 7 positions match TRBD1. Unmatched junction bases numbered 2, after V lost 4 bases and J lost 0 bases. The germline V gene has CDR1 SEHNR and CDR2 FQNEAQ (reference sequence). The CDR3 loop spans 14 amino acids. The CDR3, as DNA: TGTGCCAGCAGCTCAGGGACAGACCAAGAGACCCAGTACTTC. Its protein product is CASSSGTDQETQYF.

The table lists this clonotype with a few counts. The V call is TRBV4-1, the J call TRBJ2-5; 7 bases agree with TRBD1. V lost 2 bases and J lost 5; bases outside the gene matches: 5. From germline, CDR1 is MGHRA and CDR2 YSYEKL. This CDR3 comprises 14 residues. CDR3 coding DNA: TGCGCCAGCAGCCAATATAGGGGGCTGGAGACCCAGTACTTC. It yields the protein CASSQYRGLETQYF.

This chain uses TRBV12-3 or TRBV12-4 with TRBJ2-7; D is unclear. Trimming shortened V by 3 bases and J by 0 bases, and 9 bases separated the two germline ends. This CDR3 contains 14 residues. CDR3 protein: CASSLNSGSYEQYF. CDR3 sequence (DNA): TGTGCCAGCAGTTTGAATAGTGGCTCCTACGAGCAGTACTTC.

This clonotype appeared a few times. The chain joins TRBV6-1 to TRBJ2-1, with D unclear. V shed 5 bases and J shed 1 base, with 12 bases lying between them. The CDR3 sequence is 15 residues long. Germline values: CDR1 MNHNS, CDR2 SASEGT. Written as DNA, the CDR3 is TGTGCCAGCAGTCTTGAGGTACAGTCCTACAATGAGCAGTTCTTC. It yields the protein CASSLEVQSYNEQFF.

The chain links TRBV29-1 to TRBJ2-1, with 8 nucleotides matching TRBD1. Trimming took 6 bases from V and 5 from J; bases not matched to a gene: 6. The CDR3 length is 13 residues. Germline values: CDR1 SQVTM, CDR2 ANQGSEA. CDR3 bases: TGCAGCGTGAGGGACAGGATGAACAATGAGCAGTTCTTC. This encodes CSVRDRMNNEQFF.

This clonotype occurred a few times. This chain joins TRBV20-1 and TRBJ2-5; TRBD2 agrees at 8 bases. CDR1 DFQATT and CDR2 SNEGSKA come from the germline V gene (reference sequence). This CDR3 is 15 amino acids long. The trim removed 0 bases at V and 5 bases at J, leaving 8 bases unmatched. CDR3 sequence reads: CSAREGLGRRETQYF. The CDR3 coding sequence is TGCAGTGCTAGAGAGGGACTAGGACGTCGGGAGACCCAGTACTTC.

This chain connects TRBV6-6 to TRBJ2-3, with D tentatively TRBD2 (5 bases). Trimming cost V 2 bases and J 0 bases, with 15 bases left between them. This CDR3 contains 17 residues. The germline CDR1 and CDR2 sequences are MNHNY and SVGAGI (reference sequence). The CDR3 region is CASSYQKAEPSTDTQYF. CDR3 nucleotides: TGTGCCAGCAGTTACCAGAAAGCGGAACCTAGCACAGATACGCAGTATTTT.

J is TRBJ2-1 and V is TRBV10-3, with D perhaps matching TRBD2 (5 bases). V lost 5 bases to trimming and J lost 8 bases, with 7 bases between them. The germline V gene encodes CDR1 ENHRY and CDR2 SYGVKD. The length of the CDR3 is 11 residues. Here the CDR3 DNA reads TGTGCCATCAGTCTTAGCGATGAGCAGTTCTTC. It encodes CAISLSDEQFF.

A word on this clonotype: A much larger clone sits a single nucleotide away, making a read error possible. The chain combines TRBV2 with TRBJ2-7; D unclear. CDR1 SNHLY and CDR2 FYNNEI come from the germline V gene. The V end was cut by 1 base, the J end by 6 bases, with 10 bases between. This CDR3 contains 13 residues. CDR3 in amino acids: CASSEDPDLEQYF. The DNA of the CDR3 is TGTGCCAGCAGTGAAGACCCGGACCTCGAGCAGTACTTC.

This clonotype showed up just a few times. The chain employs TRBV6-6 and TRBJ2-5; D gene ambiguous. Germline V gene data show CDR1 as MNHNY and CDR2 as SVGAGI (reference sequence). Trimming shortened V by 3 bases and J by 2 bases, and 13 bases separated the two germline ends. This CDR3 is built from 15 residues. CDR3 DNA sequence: TGTGCCAGCAGTTATTCCGGACGGATACAAGAGACCCAGTACTTC. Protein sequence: CASSYSGRIQETQYF.

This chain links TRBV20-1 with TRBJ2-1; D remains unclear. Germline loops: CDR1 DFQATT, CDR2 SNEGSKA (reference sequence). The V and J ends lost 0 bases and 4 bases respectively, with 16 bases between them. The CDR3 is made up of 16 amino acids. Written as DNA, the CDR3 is TGCAGTGCTAGAGATCTCCTAGGATTAAATTACAATGAGCAGTTCTTC. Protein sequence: CSARDLLGLNYNEQFF.